This T cell receptor (beta chain) is from a study of blood T cell repertoires in COVID-19. Study-wide context: Some COVID-19 samples were acute and others convalescent; all came from the United States, Italy and Spain. PBMCs, B-cell-depleted T cells, or T cells provided the cDNA or gDNA that made up the material.

As originally analysed: Amplification with reference gene primers provided the estimates of nucleated cell counts. Sequenced by immunoSEQ multiplex PCR; TCRdb stores in-frame clones only, minus some. The V and J calls and clone size are taken from that table; D and trimming were inferred from the DNA. Of over 35,000 clones detected, about three quarters appear once; the ten largest clones hold 1.5% to 2.5%. Germline V gives CDR1 MGHRA, CDR2 YSYEKL. The CDR3 totals 15 residues. Trimming shortened V by 3 bases and J by 0 bases, and 12 bases separated the two germline ends. J is TRBJ2-7 and V is TRBV4-1; tentative D call: TRBD1 (6 bases). The sequencing input was peripheral blood. The source is a man in his fifties or sixties with active COVID-19. CDR3 sequence: CASSQQRTASYEQYF. CDR3 DNA: TGCGCCAGCAGCCAGCAGCGGACAGCCTCCTACGAGCAGTACTTC.